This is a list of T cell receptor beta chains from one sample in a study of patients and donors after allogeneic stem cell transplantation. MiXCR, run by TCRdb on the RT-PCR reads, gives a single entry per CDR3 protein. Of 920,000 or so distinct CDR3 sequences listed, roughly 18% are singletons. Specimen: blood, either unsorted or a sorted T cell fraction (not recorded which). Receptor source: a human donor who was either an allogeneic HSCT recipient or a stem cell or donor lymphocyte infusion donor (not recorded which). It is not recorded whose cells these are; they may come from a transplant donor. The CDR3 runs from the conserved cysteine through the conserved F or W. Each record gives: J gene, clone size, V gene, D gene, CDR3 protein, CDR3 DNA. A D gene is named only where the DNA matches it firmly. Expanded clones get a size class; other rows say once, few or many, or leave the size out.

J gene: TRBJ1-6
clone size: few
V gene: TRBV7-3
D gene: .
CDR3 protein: CASSLTFRAYLGNSPLHF
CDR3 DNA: TGTGCCAGCAGCTTAACGTTCAGGGCCTACCTGGGTAATTCACCCCTCCACTTT

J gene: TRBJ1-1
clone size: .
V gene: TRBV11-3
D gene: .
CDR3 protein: CASSFGRTRNTEAFF
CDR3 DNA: TGTGCCAGCAGCTTCGGACGGACCCGGAACACTGAAGCTTTCTTT

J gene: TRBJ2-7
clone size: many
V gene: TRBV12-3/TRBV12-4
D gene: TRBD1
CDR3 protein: CASSIVGQTSEQYF
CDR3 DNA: TGTGCCAGCAGCATCGTGGGACAGACCTCCGAGCAGTACTTC

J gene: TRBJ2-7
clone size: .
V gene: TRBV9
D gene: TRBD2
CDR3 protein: CASSVEGSSGGYEQYF
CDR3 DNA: TGTGCCAGCAGCGTAGAAGGATCCAGCGGGGGCTACGAGCAGTACTTC

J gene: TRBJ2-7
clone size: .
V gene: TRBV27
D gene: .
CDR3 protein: CASSLSFGGNEQYF
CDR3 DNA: TGTGCCAGCAGTTTATCGTTCGGAGGAAACGAGCAGTACTTC

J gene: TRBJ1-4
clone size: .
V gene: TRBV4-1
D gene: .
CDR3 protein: CASSRTQGRLNEKLFF
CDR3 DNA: TGCGCCAGCAGCCGAACCCAGGGCCGGCTTAATGAAAAACTGTTTTTT

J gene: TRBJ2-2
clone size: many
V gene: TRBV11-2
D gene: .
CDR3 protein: CASSLAQNTGELFF
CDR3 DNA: TGTGCCAGCAGCTTAGCACAGAACACCGGGGAGCTGTTTTTT

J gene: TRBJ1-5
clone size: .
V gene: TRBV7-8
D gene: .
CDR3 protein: CASSLMGGRSNQPQHF
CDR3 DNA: TGTGCCAGCAGCTTAATGGGGGGCAGGAGCAATCAGCCCCAGCATTTT

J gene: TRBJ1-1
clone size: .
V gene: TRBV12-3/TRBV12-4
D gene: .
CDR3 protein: CASSPGQLPGSEAFF
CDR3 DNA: TGTGCCAGCAGCCCGGGACAACTCCCCGGATCTGAAGCTTTCTTT

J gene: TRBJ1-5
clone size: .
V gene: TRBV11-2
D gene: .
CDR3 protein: CASSLDPTNLNQPQHF
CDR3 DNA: TGTGCCAGCAGCTTAGATCCGACAAACCTTAATCAGCCCCAGCATTTT

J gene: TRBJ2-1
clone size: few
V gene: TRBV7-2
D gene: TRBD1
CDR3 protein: CASSPRGPSYNEQFF
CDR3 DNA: TGTGCCAGCAGCCCGAGGGGGCCCTCCTACAATGAGCAGTTCTTC

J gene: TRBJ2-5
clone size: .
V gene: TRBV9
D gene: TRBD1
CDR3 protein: CASTIDRGLQETQYF
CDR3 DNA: TGTGCCAGCACAATAGACAGGGGCCTCCAAGAGACCCAGTACTTC

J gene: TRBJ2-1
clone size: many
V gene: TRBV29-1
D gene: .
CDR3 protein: CSVPTSNEQFF
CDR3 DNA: TGCAGCGTTCCCACGAGCAATGAGCAGTTCTTC

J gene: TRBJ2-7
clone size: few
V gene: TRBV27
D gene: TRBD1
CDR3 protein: CASSSTTGGTSYEQYF
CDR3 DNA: TGTGCCAGCAGTTCCACTACAGGGGGCACGTCCTACGAGCAGTACTTC

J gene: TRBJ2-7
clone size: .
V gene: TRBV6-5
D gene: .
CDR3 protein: CASSYGKGSYEQYF
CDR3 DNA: TGTGCCAGCAGTTACGGGAAGGGCTCCTACGAGCAGTACTTC

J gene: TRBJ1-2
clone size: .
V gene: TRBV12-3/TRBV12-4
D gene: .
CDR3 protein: CASSFRGVEEGNYGYTF
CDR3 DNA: TGTGCCAGCAGTTTCCGCGGGGTGGAAGAGGGGAACTATGGCTACACCTTC

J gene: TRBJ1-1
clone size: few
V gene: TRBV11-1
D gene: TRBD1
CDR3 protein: CASSFTGETGAFF
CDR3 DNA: TGTGCCAGCAGCTTTACAGGGGAAACAGGAGCTTTCTTT

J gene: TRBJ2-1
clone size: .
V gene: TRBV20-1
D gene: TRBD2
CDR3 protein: CSAGGLAGVYNEQFF
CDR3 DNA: TGCAGTGCTGGTGGACTAGCGGGCGTCTACAATGAGCAGTTCTTC

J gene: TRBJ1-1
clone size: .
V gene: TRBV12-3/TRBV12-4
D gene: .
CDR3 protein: CASSIDPGRSAFF
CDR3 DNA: TGTGCCAGCAGTATCGATCCGGGACGCTCAGCTTTCTTT

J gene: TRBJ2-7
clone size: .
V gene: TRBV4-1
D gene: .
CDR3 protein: CASSQGRFTRKDIYEQYF
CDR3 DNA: TGCGCCAGCAGCCAAGGGAGGTTTACCCGGAAGGACATTTACGAGCAGTACTTC

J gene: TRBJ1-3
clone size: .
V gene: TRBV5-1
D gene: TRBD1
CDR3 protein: CASSLKGASGNTIYF
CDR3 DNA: TGCGCCAGCAGCTTGAAGGGGGCATCTGGAAACACCATATATTTT

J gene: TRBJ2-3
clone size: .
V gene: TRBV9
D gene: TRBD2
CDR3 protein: CASSASPGLAASTDTQYF
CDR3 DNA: TGTGCCAGCAGCGCCTCTCCGGGACTAGCGGCTAGCACAGATACGCAGTATTTT

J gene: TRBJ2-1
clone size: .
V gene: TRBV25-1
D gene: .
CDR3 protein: CASSERSGTDYNEQFF
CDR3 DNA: TGTGCCAGCAGTGAAAGATCCGGGACGGACTACAATGAGCAGTTCTTC

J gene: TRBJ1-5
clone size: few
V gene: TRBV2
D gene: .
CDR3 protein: CASSEMGRRNQPQHF
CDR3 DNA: TGTGCCAGCAGTGAAATGGGAAGGAGGAATCAGCCCCAGCATTTT

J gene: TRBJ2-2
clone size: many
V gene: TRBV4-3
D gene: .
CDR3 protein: CASSLRQYTGELFF
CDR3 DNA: TGCGCCAGCAGCCTCAGACAGTACACCGGGGAGCTGTTTTTT

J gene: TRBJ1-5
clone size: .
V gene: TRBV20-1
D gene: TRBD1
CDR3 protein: CSLRQGNNQPQHF
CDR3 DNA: TGCAGTTTACGACAGGGGAACAATCAGCCCCAGCATTTT

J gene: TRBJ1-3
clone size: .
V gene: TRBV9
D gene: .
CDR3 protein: CASSVPQTGAAGNTIYF
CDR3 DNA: TGTGCCAGCAGCGTTCCCCAGACAGGCGCGGCTGGAAACACCATATATTTT

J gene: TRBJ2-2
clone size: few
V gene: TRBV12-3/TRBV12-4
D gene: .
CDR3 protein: CASSLGTRLTGELFF
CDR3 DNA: TGTGCCAGCAGCCTCGGGACTCGGCTAACCGGGGAGCTGTTTTTT

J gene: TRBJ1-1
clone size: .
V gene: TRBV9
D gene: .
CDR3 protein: CASSPSSLGAFF
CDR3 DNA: TGTGCCAGCAGCCCCTCTAGTTTAGGTGCTTTCTTT

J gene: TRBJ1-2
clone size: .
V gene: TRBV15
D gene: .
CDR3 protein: CATSRDWKDTANYGYTF
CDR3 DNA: TGTGCCACCAGCAGAGATTGGAAGGACACAGCTAACTATGGCTACACCTTC

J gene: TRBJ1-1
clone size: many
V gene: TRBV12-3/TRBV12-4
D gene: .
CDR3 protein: CASSPPGGDEAFF
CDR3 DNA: TGTGCCAGCAGTCCGCCGGGGGGCGATGAAGCTTTCTTT

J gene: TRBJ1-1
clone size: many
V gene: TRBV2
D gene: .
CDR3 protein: CASSELYTEAFF
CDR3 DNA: TGTGCCAGCAGTGAGTTGTACACTGAAGCTTTCTTT

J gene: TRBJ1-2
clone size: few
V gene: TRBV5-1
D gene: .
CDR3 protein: CASSLGRGQGVKAF
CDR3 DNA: TGCGCCAGCAGCTTGGGACGGGGGCAGGGAGTGAAAGCCTTC

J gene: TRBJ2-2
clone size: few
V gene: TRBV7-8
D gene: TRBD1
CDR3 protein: CASSLAPRTGRNGELFF
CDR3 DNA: TGTGCCAGCAGCTTAGCGCCCAGGACAGGTCGCAACGGGGAGCTGTTTTTT

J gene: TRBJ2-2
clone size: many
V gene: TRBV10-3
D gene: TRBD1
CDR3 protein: CAISRRRDRESGELFF
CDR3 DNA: TGTGCCATCAGTCGCCGAAGGGACAGGGAGTCCGGGGAGCTGTTTTTT